This passage covers 8 T cell receptor beta chains from one sample sequenced in a study of shared clonotypes between healthy human individuals. TCRdb's copy holds only in-frame clones and misses some; the assay was immunoSEQ multiplex PCR. The table shows 800,000 to 1,200,000 clones, with approximately 78% occurring only once. Sequencing was done on a sample of memory CD4+ T cells from PBMCs. Subset of the sample: CD45RA-negative fraction. These receptors all come from a man younger than 30 in good health. Some clones in this sample may be carry-over from other donors' samples.

The V gene is TRBV13, the J gene TRBJ2-1; TRBD2 matches at 7 bases. V dropped 5 bases and J dropped 4; count of bases not matched to a gene: 11. The CDR3 consists of 16 residues. CDR1 and CDR2 (germline): PRHDT, FYEKMQ (reference sequence). CDR3 amino acids: CASSAYSSGAYNEQFF. Written as DNA, the CDR3 is TGTGCCAGCAGCGCCTACTCTAGCGGAGCTTACAATGAGCAGTTCTTC. The whole variable domain, remainder taken from reference TRBV13 and TRBJ2-1, is AAGVIQSPRHLIKEKRETATLKCYPIPRHDTVYWYQQGPGQDPQFLISFYEKMQSDKGSIPDRFSAQQFSDYHSELNMSSLELGDSALYFCASSAYSSGAYNEQFFGPGTRLTVL.

This sequence joins TRBV28 and TRBJ2-7; either TRBD1 or TRBD2 may supply D (5 bases each). The CDR3 is 14 amino acids. Trimming shortened V by 5 bases and J by 2 bases, and 13 bases separated the two germline ends. The germline V gene encodes CDR1 MDHEN and CDR2 SYDVKM. CDR3 nucleotides: TGTGCCAGCAGTCCCGGGACCAAAGCCTACGAGCAGTACTTC. This codes for CASSPGTKAYEQYF.

This clone turned up a few times. V and J are TRBV5-1 and TRBJ2-2; D call uncertain. The CDR3 consists of 13 residues. Deletions cut 0 bases from V and 3 bases from J, with 3 bases between. CDR1 and CDR2 (germline): SGHRS, YFSETQ. The CDR3 loop is CASSLGDTGELFF. DNA for the CDR3: TGCGCCAGCAGCTTGGGGGACACCGGGGAGCTGTTTTTT. Variable domain in full (rest from reference TRBV5-1 and TRBJ2-2): KAGVTQTPRYLIKTRGQQVTLSCSPISGHRSVSWYQQTPGQGLQFLFEYFSETQRNKGNFPGRFSGRQFSNSRSEMNVSTLELGDSALYLCASSLGDTGELFFGEGSRLTVL.

As regards this clone: This may come from a read error, since a much larger clone is one base off. Other nucleotide sequences in the sample specify the same CDR3. The J gene is TRBJ2-3, the V gene TRBV5-6; D unresolved. The CDR3 totals 11 residues. The V gene's germline CDR1 is SGHDT and CDR2 YYEEEE. V shed 2 bases and J shed 3 bases, with 1 base lying between them. Here the CDR3 reads CASSFTDTQYF. Written as DNA, the CDR3 is TGTGCCAGCAGCTTTACAGATACGCAGTATTTT.

V and J are TRBV5-6 and TRBJ1-2; perhaps TRBD1 as D (5 bases). There are 13 residues in the CDR3. V lost 2 bases, J lost 4 bases, and 9 bases lay in between. The V gene's germline CDR1 is SGHDT and CDR2 YYEEEE. The CDR3 loop reads CASSLDQGYGYTF. CDR3 nucleotides: TGTGCCAGCAGCTTAGATCAGGGCTATGGCTACACCTTC.

Concerning this clone: This CDR3 is also generated by other DNA sequences in the sample. This chain links TRBV6-5 with TRBJ1-2; no reliable D call. The V gene lost 2 bases and the J gene lost 8 bases, with 9 bases spanning the gap. The CDR3 loop spans 12 amino acids. Germline V CDR1 and CDR2: MNHEY, SVGAGI. CDR3: CASSYGVGGYTF. The CDR3 DNA sequence: TGTGCCAGCAGTTACGGGGTTGGCGGCTACACCTTC.

This clone was seen only once. The chain couples TRBV18 to TRBJ2-5; 7 positions agree with TRBD1. V trimming: 4 bases; J trimming: 8 bases; junction bases outside the gene matches: 7. Germline CDR1 reads KGHSH; CDR2 reads LQKENI. The CDR3 covers 13 residues. The CDR3 nucleotides are TGTGCCAGCTCACACGGGACAGACTATACCCAGTACTTC. The encoded protein is CASSHGTDYTQYF. Drawing the rest from reference TRBV18 and TRBJ2-5, the complete variable domain is NAGVMQNPRHLVRRRGQEARLRCSPMKGHSHVYWYRQLPEEGLKFMVYLQKENIIDESGMPKERFSAEFPKEGPSILRIQQVVRGDSAAYFCASSHGTDYTQYFGPGTRLLVL.

The chain has TRBV28 and TRBJ1-2; 9 bases are shared with TRBD1. This CDR3 has 15 amino acids. J gave up 0 bases and V 9 bases, and 8 bases lay outside the gene matches. Germline V CDR1 and CDR2: MDHEN, SYDVKM. CDR3 DNA sequence: TGTGCCAGTATCGAAACAGGGGGCTCTAACTATGGCTACACCTTC. It specifies CASIETGGSNYGYTF.